A selection of T cell receptor beta chains follows, all from one sample in a study of shared clonotypes between healthy human individuals. TCRdb's table, derived via immunoSEQ multiplex PCR, lists solely in-frame clones and lacks some. This sample yields some 2 million clones, of which about 95% are seen a single time; approximately 1.2% belongs to the top ten. Material: naive CD8+ T cells sorted from blood. The origin of the receptors is a man aged 18 to 29 in good health. CDR3s include the opening cysteine and the closing phenylalanine or tryptophan. D genes are given only for firm matches. Where a row states a size, it is once, few, many or the class of an expanded clone; other rows omit it.

TRBV5-1	TRBJ1-1	NA	NA	TGCGCCAGCAGCTTTGGAGGCACTGAAGCTTTCTTT	CASSFGGTEAFF
TRBV4-3	TRBJ2-7	once	TRBD2	TGCGCCAGCAGCCAAGGACTAGCCGTCATCTACGAGCAGTACTTC	CASSQGLAVIYEQYF
TRBV2	TRBJ2-7	NA	NA	TGTGCCAGCATCGGCGGGACGACAGGCAGGGGGCAGTACTTC	CASIGGTTGRGQYF
TRBV4-1	TRBJ2-7	NA	TRBD1	TGCGCCAGCAGCCCTGGACAGGACTACGAGCAGTACTTC	CASSPGQDYEQYF
TRBV15	TRBJ2-7	once	NA	TGTGCCACCAGCAGAGAGGAGGACGAGCAGTACTTC	CATSREEDEQYF
TRBV7-9	TRBJ2-1	NA	NA	TGTGCCAGCAGCTTAGCGGGCAGTTACAATGAGCAGTTCTTC	CASSLAGSYNEQFF
TRBV27	TRBJ1-1	NA	NA	TGTGCCAGCAGTTTATCTAGAGCAGGGGCGGTAAACACTGAAGCTTTCTTT	CASSLSRAGAVNTEAFF
TRBV10-1	TRBJ2-7	NA	NA	TGCGCCAGCAGCCCCGGGACCCAGGGGAGCTACGAGCAGTACTTC	CASSPGTQGSYEQYF
TRBV19	TRBJ1-1	NA	NA	TGTGCCAGCCGACAGGCCTTGAACACTGAAGCTTTCTTT	CASRQALNTEAFF
TRBV11-2	TRBJ2-3	NA	TRBD1	TGTGCCAGCAGCTTAGTCGCGACAGGGTGGGATACGCAGTATTTT	CASSLVATGWDTQYF
TRBV7-9	TRBJ1-1	NA	NA	TGTGCCACCATCATTGGGAGGGACGGGCCTGAAGCTTTCTTT	CATIIGRDGPEAFF
TRBV6-5	TRBJ2-7	NA	NA	TGTGCCAGCAGTTATGATGCGGAGACCTACGAGCAGTACTTC	CASSYDAETYEQYF
TRBV19	TRBJ2-5	NA	NA	TGTGCCAGTAGTATAGATCTCGAGTCGGAGACCCAGTACTTC	CASSIDLESETQYF
TRBV4-1	TRBJ1-3	NA	NA	TGCGCCAGCAGCCAAGATCACCGCCCCACTGGAAACACCATATATTTT	CASSQDHRPTGNTIYF
TRBV27	TRBJ2-1	NA	TRBD2	TGTGCCAGCAGCCCCGATAGCGGGGGGGCATTAGGGAATGAGCAGTTCTTC	CASSPDSGGALGNEQFF
TRBV5-4	TRBJ1-6	NA	NA	TGTGCCAGCAGCTTGGTAGAAGATGGTAATTCACCCCTCCACTTT	CASSLVEDGNSPLHF
TRBV27	TRBJ2-7	once	TRBD1	TGTGCCAGCAGTCAGGGGGCAGTCGTGTTTGACGAGCAGTACTTC	CASSQGAVVFDEQYF
TRBV4-1	TRBJ1-2	NA	NA	TGCGCCAGCAGCCAAGATCCGTTTAACTATGGCTACACCTTC	CASSQDPFNYGYTF
TRBV27	TRBJ2-7	NA	NA	TGTGCCAGCAGTCCCCTCCCAGACTCCTACGAGCAGTACTTC	CASSPLPDSYEQYF
TRBV6-1	TRBJ2-5	NA	NA	TGTGCCAGCAGTGAACCGTCTCAAGGTCACTTC	CASSEPSQGHF
TRBV10-2	TRBJ2-7	NA	NA	TGCGCCAGCAGGCCGGACAGGGGGTCTAGCGGGAGAGGCTACGAGCAGTACTTC	CASRPDRGSSGRGYEQYF
TRBV11-2	TRBJ1-1	NA	NA	TGTGCCAGCAGCTTAGGGGGGGGCGGCGCTTTCTTT	CASSLGGGGAFF
TRBV19	TRBJ2-5	NA	NA	TGTGCCACCACAACCGGGCAGGGGCAAGAGACCCAGTACTTC	CATTTGQGQETQYF
TRBV5-4	TRBJ2-7	NA	NA	TGTGCCAGCAGCGAGCGGAGCTCCTACGAGCAGTACTTC	CASSERSSYEQYF
TRBV5-1	TRBJ2-7	NA	NA	TGCGCCAGCAGCTTGGAGGGAGCAGAAATGGGCTACGAGCAGTACTTC	CASSLEGAEMGYEQYF
TRBV25-1	TRBJ1-6	NA	NA	TGTGCCAGCAGTGAAAATTCACCCCTCCACTTT	CASSENSPLHF
TRBV25-1	TRBJ2-7	once	NA	TGTGCCAGCAGTGTAGGGTCGGGCTACGAGCAGTACTTC	CASSVGSGYEQYF
TRBV19	TRBJ2-3	NA	NA	TGTGCCAGTAGTAGTCTACCCACAGATACGCAGTATTTT	CASSSLPTDTQYF
TRBV10-1	TRBJ2-3	NA	NA	TGCGCCAGCAGTCTTAGCGGAGGGGAGGATACGCAGTATTTT	CASSLSGGEDTQYF
TRBV2	TRBJ1-4	once	NA	TGTGCCAGCAGTGTTGTAATAGGGAATGAAAAACTGTTTTTT	CASSVVIGNEKLFF
TRBV25-1	TRBJ1-2	NA	NA	TGTGCCAGCAGGGCCCAGGGGAATGGCTACACCTTC	CASRAQGNGYTF
TRBV5-1	TRBJ2-1	NA	NA	TGCGCCAGCAGCTTACAGCGGGCAGATGAGCAGTTCTTC	CASSLQRADEQFF